What follows are 16 T cell receptor beta chains derived from one specimen sequenced in a study of cytomegalovirus exposure and HLA in healthy donors. Researchers ran the PCR with 60 Vbeta and 13 Jbeta primers. Data came from immunoSEQ multiplex PCR; TCRdb stores just in-frame clones and leaves some out. Of 95,000 to 150,000 clones detected, 15% appear once; the ten largest clones hold roughly 2%. Material for sequencing was PBMCs. All receptors come from a woman between 18 and 30 years old in good health and CMV-seronegative.

The chain uses TRBV2 and TRBJ1-1; 7 positions match TRBD1. Looked up from germline, CDR1 is SNHLY and CDR2 is FYNNEI. The CDR3 covers 14 residues. J lost 5 bases, V lost 7 bases, and 10 bases had no gene match. CDR3 sequence: CASIRGRGETEAFF. The CDR3 nucleotides are TGTGCCAGCATCCGAGGCAGGGGGGAGACTGAAGCTTTCTTT. Looking up the rest from reference TRBV2 and TRBJ1-1 gives the full variable domain: EPEVTQTPSHQVTQMGQEVILRCVPISNHLYFYWYRQILGQKVEFLVSFYNNEISEKSEIFDDQFSVERPDGSNFTLKIRSTKLEDSAMYFCASIRGRGETEAFFGQGTRLTVV.

V gene TRBV4-1 combines with J gene TRBJ2-2; the D is unclear. In germline, CDR1 is MGHRA, CDR2 YSYEKL. Trimming took 2 bases from V and 0 from J, leaving 13 bases between them. The CDR3 has 17 residues. CDR3 bases: TGCGCCAGCAGCCAACACCCCCTAGAATCGAACACCGGGGAGCTGTTTTTT. Translating gives CASSQHPLESNTGELFF.

The chain recombines TRBV28 with TRBJ2-7; 11 bases agree with TRBD1. This CDR3 region has 16 residues. Germline V lookup: CDR1 MDHEN, CDR2 SYDVKM. With 6 bases clipped from V and 3 bases from J, the junction kept 10 bases outside the gene matches. The CDR3 region has the DNA TGTGCCAGCAGGGGGACAGGGGGTTTAGGTTTCTACGAGCAGTACTTC. Its protein is CASRGTGGLGFYEQYF.

The gene calls are TRBV5-1 and TRBJ1-1, with TRBD1 identical over 8 bases. Germline V gene sequence: CDR1 SGHRS, CDR2 YFSETQ. The CDR3 is 14 amino acids. V lost 5 bases and J lost 5; bases outside the gene matches: 8. The CDR3 loop reads CASRDDRGRTEAFF. CDR3 coding DNA: TGCGCCAGCAGGGATGACAGGGGAAGGACTGAAGCTTTCTTT.

This clone was observed a few times. The V call is TRBV5-5, the J call TRBJ2-1; 9 bases match TRBD1. Trimming removed 3 bases from V and 8 bases from J; junction bases left unmatched: 6. Germline V gene data show CDR1 as SGHKS and CDR2 as YYEKEE (reference sequence). This CDR3 spans 14 amino acids. The CDR3, as DNA: TGTGCCAGCAGCTCAGGACAGGGGATCGATGAGCAGTTCTTC. Its translation: CASSSGQGIDEQFF.

The rearrangement uses TRBV7-8 and TRBJ1-1; a weak D match, TRBD1 (6 bases). Per germline, CDR1 SGHVS and CDR2 FQNEAQ. V lost 5 bases and J lost 11, with 24 bases in between. The CDR3 loop spans 15 amino acids. CDR3 sequence reads: CASSTMPAGARYAFF. In nucleotides, the CDR3 is TGTGCCAGCAGCACAATGCCCGCGGGGGCACGATATGCTTTCTTT.

This clone turned up a few times. The chain links TRBV6-1 to TRBJ2-7; possible D gene TRBD1, 5 bases. Germline V gene data show CDR1 as MNHNS and CDR2 as SASEGT. Trimming left V 1 base short and J 3 bases short, with 19 bases between. This CDR3 comprises 17 residues. CDR3 amino acids: CASSEEMDTLALYEQYF. CDR3 nucleotide sequence: TGTGCCAGCAGTGAAGAAATGGACACACTGGCCCTCTACGAGCAGTACTTC.

This clone was seen only a few times. The gene calls are TRBV5-1 and TRBJ2-3, with 7 bases fitting TRBD2. CDR3 length: 16 residues. V was pared by 2 bases and J by 1 base, with 7 bases of the junction left unmatched. Germline V lookup: CDR1 SGHRS, CDR2 YFSETQ. CDR3 bases: TGCGCCAGCAGCTTAATCTCGGGAGGCCGCACAGATACGCAGTATTTT. Translating it yields CASSLISGGRTDTQYF.

J is TRBJ1-1 and V is TRBV27; a weak D match, TRBD1 (5 bases). The CDR3 runs 15 residues. Trimming stripped 1 base from V and 6 bases from J, with 15 bases between. Germline CDR1 MNHEY, CDR2 SMNVEV (reference sequence). CDR3 nucleotide sequence: TGTGCCAGCAGTTTATGGGGCAGGGTAGGCGCTGAAGCTTTCTTT. Protein: CASSLWGRVGAEAFF.

The chain links TRBV5-1 to TRBJ1-2; D is possibly TRBD1 (6 bases). The V end lost 0 bases, the J end lost 4 bases, and 7 bases lay between the germline ends. Germline CDR1 and CDR2: SGHRS and YFSETQ. CDR3 length: 13 residues. CDR3 protein: CASSLGGLYGYTF. CDR3 coding DNA: TGCGCCAGCAGCTTGGGGGGGCTCTATGGCTACACCTTC. Together with reference TRBV5-1 and TRBJ1-2, the CDR3 gives the full variable domain: KAGVTQTPRYLIKTRGQQVTLSCSPISGHRSVSWYQQTPGQGLQFLFEYFSETQRNKGNFPGRFSGRQFSNSRSEMNVSTLELGDSALYLCASSLGGLYGYTFGSGTRLTVV.

This clone has a handful of counts. The chain couples TRBV2 to TRBJ1-5; D remains ambiguous. The CDR3 consists of 13 residues. The V end lost 11 bases, the J end lost 1 base, and 12 bases lay between the germline ends. CDR1 and CDR2 (germline): SNHLY, FYNNEI. CDR3 DNA: TGTGCCTGTAAGGCGGGAAGCAATCAGCCCCAGCATTTT. It is translated as CACKAGSNQPQHF. Using reference TRBV2 and TRBJ1-5 for the parts outside the CDR3, the full variable domain is EPEVTQTPSHQVTQMGQEVILRCVPISNHLYFYWYRQILGQKVEFLVSFYNNEISEKSEIFDDQFSVERPDGSNFTLKIRSTKLEDSAMYFCACKAGSNQPQHFGDGTRLSIL.

The sample holds a few counts of this clone. This chain links TRBV28 with TRBJ1-5; D not resolved. The CDR3 covers 16 residues. Trimming removed 10 bases at V and 3 bases at J, with 22 bases between. From germline, CDR1 is MDHEN and CDR2 SYDVKM. The CDR3 sequence: CATTPVRSALNQPQHF. The CDR3 DNA reads TGTGCCACCACCCCCGTGAGGTCAGCCCTCAATCAGCCCCAGCATTTT. The full variable domain, rest sourced from reference TRBV28 and TRBJ1-5, is DVKVTQSSRYLVKRTGEKVFLECVQDMDHENMFWYRQDPGLGLRLIYFSYDVKMKEKGDIPEGYSVSREKKERFSLILESASTNQTSMYLCATTPVRSALNQPQHFGDGTRLSIL.

This clone was observed a handful of times. The rearrangement links TRBV25-1 to TRBJ2-1; 9 nucleotides match TRBD2. Germline V gives CDR1 MGHDK, CDR2 SYGVNS. Trimming took 3 bases from V and 8 from J; bases not matched to a gene: 11. This CDR3 contains 16 residues. The CDR3 nucleotides read TGTGCCAGCAGTGACATGGGCGGGAGGGCAACAGATGAGCAGTTCTTC. Its translation: CASSDMGGRATDEQFF. Filled out from reference TRBV25-1 and TRBJ2-1, the complete variable domain reads EADIYQTPRYLVIGTGKKITLECSQTMGHDKMYWYQQDPGMELHLIHYSYGVNSTEKGDLSSESTVSRIRTEHFPLTLESARPSHTSQYLCASSDMGGRATDEQFFGPGTRLTVL.

This clone was recorded a few times. The rearrangement uses TRBV6-4 and TRBJ2-1, with 16 bases fitting TRBD2. This CDR3 is 15 amino acids long. Germline CDR1 MRHNA, CDR2 SNTAGT. The V gene end was trimmed by 4 bases and the J gene end by 10 bases; junction bases not matched to a gene: 4. The CDR3 nucleotides are TGTGCCAGCAGTGCCGGGACTAGCGGGGGGGGCGAGCAGTTCTTC. This gives the protein CASSAGTSGGGEQFF.

The V call is TRBV2, the J call TRBJ1-1; D is uncertain. V was clipped by 6 bases and J by 4 bases, with 15 bases between them. Per germline, CDR1 SNHLY and CDR2 FYNNEI. This CDR3 spans 14 amino acids. This CDR3 is CASRRTFSVTEAFF. As DNA, the CDR3 is TGTGCCAGCAGACGGACTTTCTCAGTCACTGAAGCTTTCTTT.

The J gene is TRBJ1-1, the V gene TRBV30, with 7 nucleotides matching TRBD1. The CDR3 extends over 15 amino acids. Germline V gene sequence: CDR1 GTSNPN, CDR2 SVGIG (reference sequence). After removal of 5 bases from V and 5 bases from J, the junction contained 14 bases not matched to a gene. CDR3 region: CAWVGTAPTRTEAFF. The CDR3 DNA reads TGTGCCTGGGTAGGGACAGCCCCGACTCGAACTGAAGCTTTCTTT.